A single sample is the source of the 21 T cell receptor beta chains below, sequenced in a study of control samples from healthy donors and cancer patients. Method: immunoSEQ multiplex PCR; TCRdb's copy keeps in-frame clones and lacks some. The sample has roughly 140,000 clones; roughly nine tenths are singletons. Sequencing used blood. Receptors were obtained from a man younger than 45 in good health.

The V call is TRBV10-1, the J call TRBJ2-3; the match to TRBD2 covers 12 bases. Germline trimming cut 8 bases from V and 0 bases from J; bases unmatched to any gene: 9. From germline, CDR1 is WNHNN and CDR2 SYGVQD (reference sequence). The CDR3 consists of 17 residues. The CDR3 loop reads CASVGTSGRPSTDTQYF. CDR3 nucleotide sequence: TGCGCCAGCGTAGGGACTAGCGGGCGCCCTAGCACAGATACGCAGTATTTT.

The chain combines TRBV19 with TRBJ1-5; no reliable D call. Germline CDR1 and CDR2: LNHDA and SQIVND (reference sequence). The germline V and J ends were trimmed by 1 base and 3 bases, with 7 bases remaining between them. CDR3 size: 14 residues. The CDR3 loop reads CASSIGSFNQPQHF. The CDR3 DNA sequence: TGTGCCAGTAGTATAGGCAGCTTCAATCAGCCCCAGCATTTT.

The chain couples TRBV6-5 to TRBJ2-1; D is uncertain. This CDR3 is built from 13 residues. Looked up from germline, CDR1 is MNHEY and CDR2 is SVGAGI. V gave up 6 bases and J gave up 6 bases, with 12 bases separating them. The CDR3 sequence: CASRSIGPNEQFF. The CDR3 nucleotides are TGTGCCAGCAGGTCCATAGGACCCAATGAGCAGTTCTTC.

V usage is TRBV9 and J usage is TRBJ2-7, with unresolved D. Germline CDR1 reads SGDLS; CDR2 reads YYNGEE. Trimming removed 4 bases at V and 5 bases at J, with 7 bases between. The CDR3 has 11 residues. The CDR3 DNA sequence: TGTGCCAGCAGCTCCAGTGACGAGCAGTACTTC. The encoded protein is CASSSSDEQYF.

This rearrangement joins TRBV5-6 to TRBJ2-6; D not resolved. The CDR3 has 16 residues. Between the trimmed V and J ends, which lost 0 bases and 0 bases, there was a span of 7 bases. The germline V gene has CDR1 SGHDT and CDR2 YYEEEE. The CDR3 here is CASSLDPYSGANVLTF. CDR3 bases: TGTGCCAGCAGCTTGGATCCCTACTCTGGGGCCAACGTCCTGACTTTC.

The V and J genes are TRBV29-1 and TRBJ1-2; D might be TRBD1 (5 bases). Per the germline V gene, CDR1 is SQVTM and CDR2 is ANQGSEA. This CDR3 spans 14 amino acids. Trimming stripped 3 bases from V and 8 bases from J, with 19 bases between. CDR3 nucleotide sequence: TGCAGCGTTGAGGGGGTGGGTTCCCGGGGCGGCTACACCTTC. Protein: CSVEGVGSRGGYTF.

V and J are TRBV19 and TRBJ2-1; TRBD1 agrees at 9 bases. The CDR3 is 21 residues long. Germline CDR1 LNHDA, CDR2 SQIVND (reference sequence). Trimming took 5 bases from V and 0 from J; bases not matched to a gene: 20. CDR3 nucleotide sequence: TGTGCCAGTAGTTTTTATTACAGGGGGCTGGAGGTAGCGGACTCCTACAATGAGCAGTTCTTC. Translated, it gives CASSFYYRGLEVADSYNEQFF.

The chain has TRBV5-6 and TRBJ2-3; 11 bases fit TRBD2. The ends lost 4 bases at V and 3 bases at J; junction bases unmatched: 1. The CDR3 is 14 amino acids. Germline V gene lookup returns CDR1 SGHDT and CDR2 YYEEEE. CDR3 DNA sequence: TGTGCCAGCAGCACTAGCGGGGGTACAGATACGCAGTATTTT. Translation: CASSTSGGTDTQYF.

Remarks on this clone: Distinct nucleotide sequences in the sample also encode this CDR3. The V and J genes are TRBV7-2 and TRBJ2-5, with 11 bases fitting TRBD2. This CDR3 has 15 amino acids. Germline trimming cut 1 base from V and 2 bases from J; bases unmatched to any gene: 0. Germline-derived CDR1 and CDR2 are SGHTA and FQGNSA. The CDR3 reads CASSLGLAGQETQYF. The CDR3 bases are TGTGCCAGCAGCTTAGGACTAGCGGGACAAGAGACCCAGTACTTC.

This clone appeared once. V usage is TRBV7-9 and J usage is TRBJ2-3; no clear D. The CDR3 has 15 residues. The germline V gene has CDR1 SEHNR and CDR2 FQNEAQ (reference sequence). Trimming stripped 4 bases from V and 1 base from J, with 12 bases between. The CDR3 DNA is TGTGCCAGCAGCTCCCCCGGGTTTGGCACAGATACGCAGTATTTT. Translation gives CASSSPGFGTDTQYF.

The chain recombines TRBV6-5 with TRBJ1-5, with D possibly matching TRBD1 (6 bases). There are 14 residues in the CDR3. V dropped 2 bases and J dropped 3 bases, with 8 bases sitting between them. The V gene's germline CDR1 is MNHEY and CDR2 SVGAGI. CDR3 sequence (DNA): TGTGCCAGCAGTTACGACAGGTACAATCAGCCCCAGCATTTT. This sequence encodes CASSYDRYNQPQHF.

The chain's CDR3 is CSARAGPEQYF. The CDR3 DNA follows: TGCAGTGCTAGAGCGGGGCCCGAGCAGTACTTC. J is TRBJ2-7 and V is TRBV20-1; D assignment may be TRBD1 or TRBD2 (5 bases each). This CDR3 contains 11 residues. Germline V lookup: CDR1 DFQATT, CDR2 SNEGSKA (reference sequence). V shed 1 base and J shed 6 bases, with 7 bases lying between them.

The chain couples TRBV27 to TRBJ2-2; TRBD2 agrees at 13 bases. CDR3 length: 16 residues. Germline loops: CDR1 MNHEY, CDR2 SMNVEV (reference sequence). Trimming cost V 6 bases and J 5 bases; bases outside gene matches: 6. CDR3 in amino acids: CASSNMGLAGTGELFF. The CDR3, as DNA: TGTGCCAGCAGCAATATGGGACTAGCGGGAACCGGGGAGCTGTTTTTT.

This clone has a single count. This sequence joins TRBV21-1 and TRBJ2-5; the D call of TRBD1 is as the table states it, not checked on the DNA. TRBV21-1 is an annotated pseudogene. The CDR3 is made up of 17 amino acids. The CDR3 coding sequence is TGTGCCAGCAGCAGAGGACAGGGGGAAGGAGTACAAGAGACCCAGTACTTC. Translation gives CASSRGQGEGVQETQYF.

The chain couples TRBV6-1 to TRBJ1-2, with a weak D call TRBD1 (5 bases). V was shortened by 3 bases and J by 6 bases, with 5 bases between the two germline ends. This CDR3 comprises 11 residues. Germline V CDR1 and CDR2: MNHNS, SASEGT. The CDR3 spells CASSDRDGYTF. Here the CDR3 DNA reads TGTGCCAGCAGTGACAGGGATGGCTACACCTTC.

The gene calls are TRBV7-3 and TRBJ1-1; 9 positions match TRBD1. Trimming at V came to 4 bases and at J to 6 bases, leaving 3 bases not matched to a gene. The CDR3 consists of 13 residues. From germline, CDR1 is SGHTA and CDR2 FQGTGA. The CDR3 DNA follows: TGTGCCAGCAGCTACAGACAGGGGGCTGAAGCTTTCTTT. Its protein product is CASSYRQGAEAFF. The variable domain in full, completed from reference TRBV7-3 and TRBJ1-1, reads GAGVSQTPSNKVTEKGKYVELRCDPISGHTALYWYRQSLGQGPEFLIYFQGTGAADDSGLPNDRFFAVRPEGSVSTLKIQRTERGDSAVYLCASSYRQGAEAFFGQGTRLTVV.

This chain uses TRBV18 with TRBJ1-1; D call uncertain. The CDR3 covers 14 residues. Between the trimmed V and J ends, which lost 5 bases and 0 bases, there was a span of 10 bases. In germline, CDR1 is KGHSH, CDR2 LQKENI. The CDR3 DNA is TGTGCCAGCTCAACACAAGTTTTGAACACTGAAGCTTTCTTT. It codes for CASSTQVLNTEAFF.

A single count supports this clone. The chain employs TRBV18 and TRBJ1-1, with a possible D match to TRBD1 (6 bases). The CDR3 consists of 14 residues. Germline V gene data show CDR1 as KGHSH and CDR2 as LQKENI. Trimming removed 1 base at V and 1 base at J, with 7 bases between. This chain's CDR3 is CASSPRGQNTEAFF. CDR3 DNA sequence: TGTGCCAGCTCACCACGGGGACAGAACACTGAAGCTTTCTTT.

The chain employs TRBV24-1 and TRBJ2-3; no clear D gene. V was shortened by 4 bases and J by 3 bases, with 16 bases between the two germline ends. Germline CDR1 is KGHDR and CDR2 is SFDVKD. The CDR3 contains 16 residues. The CDR3 is CATSDRTRAWTDTQYF. CDR3 in DNA: TGTGCCACCAGTGACCGTACACGGGCGTGGACAGATACGCAGTATTTT.

The genes are TRBV19 and TRBJ2-7; the D gene is possibly TRBD1 (5 bases). V was shortened by 1 base and J by 3 bases, with 19 bases between the two germline ends. Germline CDR1 LNHDA, CDR2 SQIVND (reference sequence). The CDR3 covers 17 residues. CDR3 coding DNA: TGTGCCAGTAGTATAGCCCTGTCGGGTGGCAGGGTCTACGAGCAGTACTTC. This encodes CASSIALSGGRVYEQYF.

V gene TRBV4-2 combines with J gene TRBJ1-4; the D gene is possibly TRBD1 (5 bases). V lost 0 bases and J lost 0, with 17 bases in between. Germline CDR1 reads LGHNA; CDR2 reads YNFKEQ. The CDR3 covers 19 residues. CDR3 nucleotide sequence: TGTGCCAGCAGCCAAGAGGGGCAGGGTAATTCGGCAACTAATGAAAAACTGTTTTTT. Its translation is CASSQEGQGNSATNEKLFF.